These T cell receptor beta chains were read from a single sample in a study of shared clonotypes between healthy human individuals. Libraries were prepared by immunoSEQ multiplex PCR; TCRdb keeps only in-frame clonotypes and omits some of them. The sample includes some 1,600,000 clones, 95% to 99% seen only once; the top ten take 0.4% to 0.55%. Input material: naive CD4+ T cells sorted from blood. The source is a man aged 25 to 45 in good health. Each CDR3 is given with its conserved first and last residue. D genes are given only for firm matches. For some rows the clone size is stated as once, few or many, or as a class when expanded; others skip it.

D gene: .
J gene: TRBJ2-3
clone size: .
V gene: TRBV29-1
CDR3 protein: CSVGILGGGTDTQYF
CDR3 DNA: TGCAGCGTTGGTATTTTGGGCGGGGGCACAGATACGCAGTATTTT

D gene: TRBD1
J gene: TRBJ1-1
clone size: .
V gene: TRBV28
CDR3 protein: CASSWVRGTEAFF
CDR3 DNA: TGTGCCAGCAGTTGGGTCAGGGGGACTGAAGCTTTCTTT

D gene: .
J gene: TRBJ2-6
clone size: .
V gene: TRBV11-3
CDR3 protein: CAIASGANVLTF
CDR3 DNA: TGTGCCATCGCCTCTGGGGCCAACGTCCTGACTTTC

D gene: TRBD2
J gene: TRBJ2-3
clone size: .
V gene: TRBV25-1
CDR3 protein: CASSGHRTSGSTDTQYF
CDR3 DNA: TGTGCCAGCAGTGGCCATCGGACTAGCGGGAGCACAGATACGCAGTATTTT

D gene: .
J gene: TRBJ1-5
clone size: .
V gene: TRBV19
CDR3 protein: CASMGRGQPQHF
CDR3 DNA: TGTGCCAGTATGGGCAGGGGCCAGCCCCAGCATTTT

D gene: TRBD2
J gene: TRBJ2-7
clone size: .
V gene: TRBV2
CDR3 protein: CASSYLAGTYEQYF
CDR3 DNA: TGTGCCAGCAGTTATCTAGCGGGAACCTACGAGCAGTACTTC

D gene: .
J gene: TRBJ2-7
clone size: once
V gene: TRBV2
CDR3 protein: CASTSGTSYEQYF
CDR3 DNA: TGTGCCAGCACCTCCGGGACTTCCTACGAGCAGTACTTC

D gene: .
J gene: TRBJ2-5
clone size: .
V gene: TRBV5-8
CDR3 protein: CASRVRGERTQYF
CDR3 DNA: TGTGCCAGCAGAGTTAGGGGGGAGCGGACCCAGTACTTC

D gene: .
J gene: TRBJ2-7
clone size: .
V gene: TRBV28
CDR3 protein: CASSSSGSSFYEQYF
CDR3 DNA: TGTGCCAGCAGTTCCAGCGGGTCCTCCTTCTACGAGCAGTACTTC

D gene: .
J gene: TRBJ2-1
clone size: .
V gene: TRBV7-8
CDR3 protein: CASSLTGEQFF
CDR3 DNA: TGTGCCAGCAGCTTGACTGGAGAGCAGTTCTTC

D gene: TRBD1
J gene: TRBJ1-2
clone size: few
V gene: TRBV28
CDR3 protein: CASSLQGAGYTF
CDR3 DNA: TGTGCCAGCAGTTTACAGGGGGCTGGCTACACCTTC

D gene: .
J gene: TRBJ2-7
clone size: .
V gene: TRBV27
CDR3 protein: CASSSRQAPPYEQYF
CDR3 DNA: TGTGCCAGCAGTTCAAGACAGGCCCCCCCCTACGAGCAGTACTTC

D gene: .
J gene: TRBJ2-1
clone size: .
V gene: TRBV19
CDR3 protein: CASSIRRNNEQFF
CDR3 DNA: TGTGCCAGTAGTATACGACGAAACAATGAGCAGTTCTTC

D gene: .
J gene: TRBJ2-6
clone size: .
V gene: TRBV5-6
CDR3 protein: CASSLEGATGANVLTF
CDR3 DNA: TGTGCCAGCAGCTTGGAAGGGGCGACAGGGGCCAACGTCCTGACTTTC

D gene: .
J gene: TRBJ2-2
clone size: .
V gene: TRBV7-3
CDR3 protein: CASSLIPTGELFF
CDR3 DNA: TGTGCCAGCAGCTTAATCCCCACAGGGGAGCTGTTTTTT

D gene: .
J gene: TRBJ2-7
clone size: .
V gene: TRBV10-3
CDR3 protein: CAISEFGDTTYEQYF
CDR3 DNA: TGTGCCATCAGTGAATTTGGGGATACTACCTACGAGCAGTACTTC

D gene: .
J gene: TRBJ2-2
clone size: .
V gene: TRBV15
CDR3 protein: CATSRDFTGELFF
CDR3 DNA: TGTGCCACCAGCAGAGATTTCACAGGGGAGCTGTTTTTT

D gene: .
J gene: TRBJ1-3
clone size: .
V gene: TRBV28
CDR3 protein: CACSELAGGNTIYF
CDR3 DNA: TGTGCCTGCAGTGAGTTGGCAGGAGGAAACACCATATATTTT

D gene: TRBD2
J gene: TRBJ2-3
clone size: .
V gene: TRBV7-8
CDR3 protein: CASAPRGLAGGPGTQYF
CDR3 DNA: TGTGCCAGCGCACCTCGAGGACTAGCGGGAGGGCCAGGTACGCAGTATTTT

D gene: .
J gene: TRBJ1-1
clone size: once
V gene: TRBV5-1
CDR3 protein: CASNDQTGRYTEAFF
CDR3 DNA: TGCGCCAGCAACGATCAGACGGGAAGGTACACTGAAGCTTTCTTT

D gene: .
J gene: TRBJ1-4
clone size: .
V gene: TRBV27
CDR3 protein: CASSFRGAYEKLFF
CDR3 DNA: TGTGCCAGCAGTTTTCGGGGCGCCTATGAAAAACTGTTTTTT

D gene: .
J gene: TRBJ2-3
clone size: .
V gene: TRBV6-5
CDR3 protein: CASRPTDGTDTQYF
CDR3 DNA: TGTGCCAGCAGGCCGACGGATGGCACAGATACGCAGTATTTT

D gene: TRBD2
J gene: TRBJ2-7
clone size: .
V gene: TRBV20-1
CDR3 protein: CSARSGVEQYF
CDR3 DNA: TGCAGTGCTCGTAGCGGGGTCGAGCAGTACTTC